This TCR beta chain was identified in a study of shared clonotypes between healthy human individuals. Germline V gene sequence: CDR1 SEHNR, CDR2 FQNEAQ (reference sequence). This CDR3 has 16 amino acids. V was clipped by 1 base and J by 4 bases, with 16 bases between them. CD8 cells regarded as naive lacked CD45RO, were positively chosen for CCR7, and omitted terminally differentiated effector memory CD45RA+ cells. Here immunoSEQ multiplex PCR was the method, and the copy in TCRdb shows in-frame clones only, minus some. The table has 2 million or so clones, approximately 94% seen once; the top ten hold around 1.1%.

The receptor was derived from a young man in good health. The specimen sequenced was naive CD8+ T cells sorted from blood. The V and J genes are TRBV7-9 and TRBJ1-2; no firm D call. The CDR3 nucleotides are TGTGCCAGCAGCTTAGGTGGTGGGGAGTGGGGCTATGGCTACACCTTC. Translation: CASSLGGGEWGYGYTF.